The text below deals with one TCR beta chain. The data were taken from a study of cytomegalovirus exposure and HLA in healthy donors. PCR employed 60 Vbeta and 13 Jbeta primers. Repertoires were generated with immunoSEQ multiplex PCR, while TCRdb's copy carries only in-frame clones and drops some. The sample contains over 50,000 clones, around 80% of which appear only once. The clonotype originates from a man between 50 and 59 years old in good health and CMV-seropositive. The sequenced material came from PBMCs.

The CDR3 DNA follows: TGCAGCGTGGGCGAGAAGGGGGCCAGCACTGAAGCTTTCTTT. Its translation: CSVGEKGASTEAFF. The chain recombines TRBV29-1 with TRBJ1-1, with TRBD1 identical over 7 bases. From germline, CDR1 is SQVTM and CDR2 ANQGSEA. V was pared by 6 bases and J by 4 bases, with 11 bases of the junction left unmatched. The length of the CDR3 is 14 residues.